This TCR beta chain came from a study of regulatory T cells in long-lasting Graves disease listed by TCRdb under 2021. About the investigation overall: To count as having persistent Graves' disease, a patient had to have received antithyroid drug treatment for over 5 years with TSH receptor autoantibodies remaining persistently positive. This study used TCR sequencing and RNA sequencing of peripheral blood to compare persistent Graves' disease patients against newly diagnosed Graves' disease patients. The study took place in China and was registered as a clinical trial. TCR sequencing covered some 13 persistent and approximately 20 newly diagnosed Graves' disease patients, some 33 samples in total. On average, persistent Graves' disease patients in the clinical cohort had been on antithyroid drugs for about 10.3 years. Here is what the overall study found, with its caveats: Persistent disease showed preferential use of TRBV28, TRBJ1-2 and TRBJ2-5, whereas newly diagnosed disease favored TRBV20-1 and TRBJ2-1. Because the primary lesion, thyroid tissue, could not be accessed, the study looked at peripheral blood alone. Compared with newly diagnosed patients, persistent Graves' disease patients had lower TCR Shannon entropy and fewer highly expanded clones, which suggests clonal expansion. The authors acknowledged the small sample size as a limitation that may reduce accuracy. Sequencing and analysis were limited to the TCR beta chain. Persistent patients shared more public clonotypes among themselves (around 3,000) than newly diagnosed patients did (nearly 1,000).

As regards this clonotype: Its antigen remains undetermined. There are no base qualities to consult, and no much larger clone falls within one base.

V and J lose 6 bases and 1 base, and a span of 10 bases separates them. CDR1 MNHNS and CDR2 SASEGT were looked up in the germline V gene. From the cysteine up to the phenylalanine, the CDR3 has a length of 14 residues. Only the CDR3 DNA stays, 42 bases, in frame from base 1. Read against the paper, the sample's time point label means: persistent/refractory GD, antithyroid drugs over 5 years with positive TRAb. For both TCR sequencing and RNA sequencing, RNA was extracted from PBMCs in TRIzol. The diagnosis of Graves' disease was made according to American Thyroid Association guidelines. Patients were recruited from an endocrinology department in Xi'an, China. From each patient, approximately 10 milliliters of peripheral blood was collected into an EDTA anticoagulant tube. PBMCs were isolated by Ficoll Paque Plus density gradient separation without further T cell sorting. An Agilent 2100 Bioanalyzer and agarose gel were used to check RNA quality, and a NanoDrop 2000 was used to measure RNA concentration.

Libraries were prepared through multiplex PCR. The sequencer was an Illumina HiSeq 4000. To build TCR beta libraries, CDR3 regions were amplified by Arm-PCR using iRepertoire HTBI primers. Before sequencing, the PCR products underwent gel purification. The paper's processing steps were these. Across samples, some 62 TRBV and 12 to 15 TRBJ segments were identified and used for gene usage analysis of CDR3 amino acid clonotypes. COPE and FqMerger were used to merge the filtered high-quality paired reads into contigs. BLAST was used to align contigs to IMGT TRBV, TRBD and TRBJ reference genes, and CDR3 was defined according to IMGT. Any clonotype with a frequency above 0.1% was counted as a highly expanded clone. Shannon entropy served as the measure of repertoire diversity, while the Gini coefficient captured V-J evenness. A clonotype found in more than one individual was treated as public. TCRdb's own reprocessing of the public reads used fastp at Q25 and MiXCR and kept productive beta chains. Rows with one shared CDR3 protein collapse into an entry with the most common genes and DNA. The V and J calls follow TCRdb's processing rather than the paper's. Counted in this sample were 390,000 or so distinct CDR3 sequences; less than 30% of them appeared once. The ten biggest clones cover roughly a quarter of the sample.

The material was peripheral blood mononuclear cells (PBMCs), obtained when the disease was refractory, from a patient treated with antithyroid drugs. This receptor was identified in a middle-aged woman with Graves disease. Donor details come from another sample of the same person, matched by shared clones. The chain was built from TRBV6-1 and TRBJ1-3; the D gene cannot be resolved reliably. The DNA is TGTGCCAGCAGGTCTACCTTGTCTGGAAACACCATATATTTT. This codes for CASRSTLSGNTIYF.